The 22 T cell receptor beta chains given below trace back to one sample, sequenced in a study of blood T cell repertoires in COVID-19. The repertoire was sequenced with immunoSEQ multiplex PCR; TCRdb's copy has only in-frame clones and lacks some. The top ten clones hold less than 4.5% of a sample with more than 100,000 clones, 88% of them seen once. The sequenced material came from peripheral blood. These TCRs come from a human donor in a cohort sampled during active COVID-19.

This chain joins TRBV18 and TRBJ2-3; 8 bases match TRBD1. The CDR3 is 14 amino acids. Germline CDR1 reads KGHSH; CDR2 reads LQKENI. V was pared by 3 bases and J by 2 bases, with 1 base of the junction left unmatched. The CDR3 region is CASSPDRATDTQYF. The CDR3 coding sequence is TGTGCCAGCTCACCGGACAGGGCCACAGATACGCAGTATTTT. Supplemented by reference TRBV18 and TRBJ2-3, the full variable domain reads NAGVMQNPRHLVRRRGQEARLRCSPMKGHSHVYWYRQLPEEGLKFMVYLQKENIIDESGMPKERFSAEFPKEGPSILRIQQVVRGDSAAYFCASSPDRATDTQYFGPGTRLTVL.

This clone was counted a single time. This chain connects TRBV10-3 to TRBJ1-1; 12 bases fit TRBD1. The CDR3 loop spans 19 amino acids. The junction had 18 bases not matched to a gene; V was cut back by 6 bases and J by 4 bases. Germline V gives CDR1 ENHRY, CDR2 SYGVKD. CDR3: CAIRGRSGTGGSGSTEAFF. The CDR3 DNA reads as TGTGCCATCAGGGGCCGATCCGGGACAGGGGGCTCGGGAAGCACTGAAGCTTTCTTT.

The V and J genes are TRBV4-2 and TRBJ2-1, with D possibly TRBD1 on 6 matching bases. The V end lost 4 bases, the J end lost 0 bases, and 16 bases lay between the germline ends. Germline loops: CDR1 LGHNA, CDR2 YNFKEQ. The CDR3 covers 17 residues. The CDR3 DNA is TGTGCCAGCAGCCTCAATGAAGGGGGAAGCTCCTACAATGAGCAGTTCTTC. Protein sequence: CASSLNEGGSSYNEQFF.

The chain uses TRBV3-1 (or the pseudogene TRBV3-2) and TRBJ2-7, with 11 bases matching TRBD2. Trimming cost V 6 bases and J 7 bases; bases outside gene matches: 11. Germline CDR1 and CDR2: LGHDT and YNNKEL (reference sequence). The CDR3 length is 15 residues. The CDR3 bases are TGTGCCAGCAGTCCGACTAGCGGGATTTTGGGAGAGCAGTACTTC. This gives the protein CASSPTSGILGEQYF.

The genes are TRBV30 and TRBJ1-4; a possible D gene is TRBD1 (6 bases). There are 13 residues in the CDR3. V lost 4 bases and J lost 11, with 17 bases in between. Germline-derived CDR1 and CDR2 are GTSNPN and SVGIG (reference sequence). Here the CDR3 DNA reads TGTGCCTGGAATCAGGGGACCCCTGCGAAACTGTTTTTT. It is translated as CAWNQGTPAKLFF.

This clone was counted between two and nine times. V is TRBV3-1 (or the pseudogene TRBV3-2) and J is TRBJ2-2, with 9 nucleotides matching TRBD1. V shed 6 bases and J 0 bases; nucleotides not matched to a gene: 5. Germline CDR1 LGHDT, CDR2 YNNKEL (reference sequence). This CDR3 is built from 16 residues. CDR3 DNA: TGTGCCAGCAGGCCGAGACAGGGGGCGAACACCGGGGAGCTGTTTTTT. Translating it yields CASRPRQGANTGELFF.

This chain uses TRBV9 with TRBJ2-6; the D is unclear. Deletions cut 0 bases from V and 1 base from J, with 5 bases between. From germline, CDR1 is SGDLS and CDR2 YYNGEE. The CDR3 has 15 amino acids. The chain's CDR3 is CASSVARSGANVLTF. In nucleotides, the CDR3 is TGTGCCAGCAGCGTAGCTAGGTCTGGGGCCAACGTCCTGACTTTC.

This chain connects TRBV7-9 to TRBJ1-1; the D is unclear. Germline loops: CDR1 SEHNR, CDR2 FQNEAQ (reference sequence). V was cut by 1 base and J by 8 bases, with 11 bases left in between. The CDR3 extends over 13 amino acids. The DNA of the CDR3 is TGTGCCAGCAGCTTAGAGGGAGGGCTCGAAGCTTTCTTT. Protein sequence: CASSLEGGLEAFF.

The chain combines TRBV5-1 with TRBJ2-3; D is uncertain. CDR3 length: 13 residues. Germline-derived CDR1 and CDR2 are SGHRS and YFSETQ. The V and J ends lost 3 bases and 2 bases respectively, with 7 bases between them. CDR3 protein: CASSSIVTDTQYF. In DNA, the CDR3 is TGCGCCAGCAGCTCGATAGTCACAGATACGCAGTATTTT.

This clone has just a few counts. This sequence joins TRBV6-6 and TRBJ1-4; no firm D call. Germline CDR1 reads MNHNY; CDR2 reads SVGAGI (reference sequence). V was clipped by 2 bases and J by 5 bases, with 3 bases between them. The CDR3 consists of 12 residues. DNA of the CDR3: TGTGCCAGCAGTTACGCGAATGAAAAACTGTTTTTT. Encoded protein: CASSYANEKLFF.

The chain employs TRBV2 and TRBJ1-6; possible D gene TRBD1, 5 bases. The germline V gene has CDR1 SNHLY and CDR2 FYNNEI. Trimming pared 3 bases from V and 5 bases from J, leaving 11 bases between. CDR3 length equals 15 residues. CDR3: CASSEEGTNNSPLHF. CDR3 bases: TGTGCCAGCAGTGAGGAGGGGACCAATAATTCACCCCTCCACTTT.

This chain links TRBV10-1 with TRBJ1-4; D unresolved. Germline assignment: CDR1 WNHNN and CDR2 SYGVQD (reference sequence). Trimming removed 7 bases from V and 2 bases from J, with 14 bases in between. The CDR3 loop spans 15 amino acids. The CDR3 DNA follows: TGCGCCAGCATTTCCGAGGGATGGACTAATGAAAAACTGTTTTTT. It codes for CASISEGWTNEKLFF.

The chain links TRBV5-8 to TRBJ2-2; 11 nucleotides agree with TRBD2. V was clipped by 6 bases and J by 3 bases; unmatched bases: 13. In germline, CDR1 is SGHTS, CDR2 YDEGEE. The CDR3 extends over 18 amino acids. The CDR3 region is CASTFGATSGRHTGELFF. In nucleotides, the CDR3 is TGTGCCAGCACCTTCGGCGCCACTAGCGGGAGACACACCGGGGAGCTGTTTTTT.

The V call is TRBV3-1 (or the pseudogene TRBV3-2), the J call TRBJ2-7, with 9 bases identical to TRBD1. Per germline, CDR1 LGHDT and CDR2 YNNKEL (reference sequence). The CDR3 runs to 14 residues. With 4 bases clipped from V and 3 bases from J, the junction kept 4 bases outside the gene matches. The CDR3 here is CASSPWTGVYEQYF. The DNA for the CDR3 is TGTGCCAGCAGCCCCTGGACAGGGGTCTACGAGCAGTACTTC.

Turning to this clone: One end of the junction varies from germline; a read error may be responsible. The rearrangement links TRBV9 to TRBJ2-7; TRBD1 matches 11 bases. The CDR3 is 14 amino acids. CDR1 is SGDLS, CDR2 YYNGEE, per germline. In DNA, the CDR3 is TGTGCCAGCAGCGCGGGACAGGGGGATTACGGGCAGTACTTC. The encoded protein is CASSAGQGDYGQYF.

The gene calls are TRBV4-1 and TRBJ2-7, with 10 bases identical to TRBD2. Germline values: CDR1 MGHRA, CDR2 YSYEKL. The CDR3 is 17 amino acids. Trimming took 2 bases from V and 4 from J; bases not matched to a gene: 11. The CDR3 nucleotides read TGCGCCAGCAGCCAATCAGGTCAGGCTAGCGGGGGATACGAGCAGTACTTC. Encoded protein: CASSQSGQASGGYEQYF.

The chain is built from TRBV5-8 and TRBJ2-7; TRBD1 is a possible D gene (5 bases). CDR1 and CDR2 (germline): SGHTS, YDEGEE. V dropped 4 bases and J dropped 6 bases, with 20 bases sitting between them. The CDR3 covers 15 residues. CDR3 sequence: CASSPEWAGWSEQYF. The CDR3 DNA follows: TGTGCCAGCAGCCCAGAATGGGCAGGGTGGAGCGAGCAGTACTTC.

V usage is TRBV6-5 and J usage is TRBJ2-3; TRBD1 might be the D (5 bases). Germline values: CDR1 MNHEY, CDR2 SVGAGI. V was trimmed by 0 bases and J by 4 bases, leaving 11 bases between them. The CDR3 loop spans 15 amino acids. The CDR3 sequence is CASSYSPGKPDTQYF. DNA of the CDR3: TGTGCCAGCAGTTACTCGCCAGGGAAGCCAGATACGCAGTATTTT.

A few counts support this clone. The gene calls are TRBV10-3 and TRBJ2-6, with TRBD2 as a possible D gene (6 bases). V dropped 3 bases and J dropped 8 bases, with 8 bases sitting between them. Germline assignment: CDR1 ENHRY and CDR2 SYGVKD. This CDR3 has 13 amino acids. CDR3 sequence (DNA): TGTGCCATCAGTGATGGGGGGACCAACGTCCTGACTTTC. Translated: CAISDGGTNVLTF.

The rearrangement links TRBV9 to TRBJ1-1; 8 bases are shared with TRBD1. The CDR3 totals 15 residues. Germline CDR1 and CDR2: SGDLS and YYNGEE. The V and J ends lost 4 bases and 4 bases, in that order; junction bases with no gene match: 9. For the CDR3, the DNA is TGTGCCAGCAGCCCATACCATACAGGGGGCACTGAAGCTTTCTTT. Its protein product is CASSPYHTGGTEAFF. Using reference TRBV9 and TRBJ1-1 for the parts outside the CDR3, the full variable domain is DSGVTQTPKHLITATGQRVTLRCSPRSGDLSVYWYQQSLDQGLQFLIQYYNGEERAKGNILERFSAQQFPDLHSELNLSSLELGDSALYFCASSPYHTGGTEAFFGQGTRLTVV.

The gene calls are TRBV7-6 and TRBJ1-1, with D perhaps matching TRBD1 (5 bases). Germline V CDR1 and CDR2: SGHVS, FNYEAQ. The length of the CDR3 is 14 residues. Trimming cost V 4 bases and J 5 bases, with 14 bases left between them. This CDR3 reads CASSYQDRGTEAFF. The CDR3 DNA is TGTGCCAGCAGCTACCAGGACCGGGGGACTGAAGCTTTCTTT.

The chain carries TRBV6-5 and TRBJ1-1; 10 bases fit TRBD1. CDR3 length equals 14 residues. Germline CDR1 and CDR2: MNHEY and SVGAGI. V shed 2 bases, J shed 10 bases, and the junction held 7 bases outside the gene matches. Here the CDR3 DNA reads TGTGCCAGCAGTTACGGGACAGGGGTTGTAAGAGCTTTCTTT. Translation gives CASSYGTGVVRAFF.